This is a list of T cell receptor beta chains from one sample in a study of T cell changes during pregnancy in multiple sclerosis. Using immunoSEQ multiplex PCR, the repertoire was profiled, and TCRdb retains in-frame clones only, with some absent. The sample comprises around 55,000 clones, over 80% of which are singletons, and 0.45% to 0.65% rests with the top ten. Sequenced material: CD4+ T cells from peripheral blood mononuclear cells, taken in the first trimester of pregnancy. The receptors shown here come from a female donor with multiple sclerosis, enrolled in a pregnancy study. Both conserved end residues are part of each CDR3. D genes are given only for firm matches. Some rows mark clone size as missing; the rest say once, few, many or name a class of expanded clone.

>TRBV2|TRBJ1-6|NA|NA
TGTGCCAGCAGTGGGCAGGGAAATTCACCCCTCCACTTT
CASSGQGNSPLHF
>TRBV7-2|TRBJ2-3|NA|NA
TGTGCCAGCAGCCAAAACACAGATACGCAGTATTTT
CASSQNTDTQYF
>TRBV5-7|TRBJ1-5|NA|NA
TGTGCCAGCAGCCACTCAAGAGGAGCGGGTACTCAGCCCCAGCATTTT
CASSHSRGAGTQPQHF
>TRBV5-5|TRBJ2-5|TRBD1|NA
TGTGCCAGCAGCTTGGTAGGGACAGGCATCCAAGAGACCCAGTACTTC
CASSLVGTGIQETQYF
>TRBV19|TRBJ2-7|TRBD1|once
TGTGCCAGTAGTATACAGCAGGGGGCCTACGAGCAGTACTTC
CASSIQQGAYEQYF
>TRBV28|TRBJ2-7|TRBD2|NA
TGTGCCAGCAGCTTAGCGGGAAGAGCTTCCTACGAGCAGTACTTC
CASSLAGRASYEQYF
>TRBV4-3|TRBJ2-7|NA|NA
TGCGCCAGCAGCCATGGCCGGGACACGTCTTACGAGCAGTACTTC
CASSHGRDTSYEQYF
>TRBV7-3|TRBJ2-5|TRBD1|NA
TGTGCCAGCAGCGCGTTGGGACAGGGCGGAGAGACCCAGTACTTC
CASSALGQGGETQYF
>TRBV27|TRBJ1-6|NA|NA
TGTGCCAGCACGCCCCGGGACAACCGTAATTCACCCCTCCACTTT
CASTPRDNRNSPLHF
>TRBV19|TRBJ2-3|TRBD1|once
TGTGCCAGTAGTATAGCCCGGACAGGGGTTCATCGCGCAGATACGCAGTATTTT
CASSIARTGVHRADTQYF
>TRBV7-9|TRBJ2-7|NA|NA
TGTGCCAGCAGCTTACTCGACTCCGCCTACGAGCAGTACTTC
CASSLLDSAYEQYF
>TRBV6-5|TRBJ2-3|NA|NA
TGTGCCAGCAGTTACAGGCGGGGACTTGGCACAGATACGCAGTATTTT
CASSYRRGLGTDTQYF
>TRBV6-1|TRBJ1-1|NA|NA
TGTGCCAGCAGTGCCCACGGGAACACTGAAGCTTTCTTT
CASSAHGNTEAFF
>TRBV5-5|TRBJ2-7|NA|NA
TGTGCCAGCAGCCGACCGGAGGAGTACTACGAGCAGTACTTC
CASSRPEEYYEQYF
>TRBV7-8|TRBJ1-3|TRBD1|NA
TGTGCCAGCACCCAACCGGGGACAGGGGAGGGCACCATATATTTT
CASTQPGTGEGTIYF